This T cell receptor (beta chain) was documented in a study of response to subunit inactivated influenza vaccine. TCRdb re-called the RT-PCR reads with MiXCR, one entry per CDR3 protein. The sample lists around 750,000 distinct CDR3 sequences; around 21% were seen once. V was clipped by 5 bases and J by 10 bases; unmatched bases: 10. Germline CDR1 LGHNA, CDR2 YSLEER. The CDR3 is 13 amino acids. At least ten counts were recorded for this clonotype. Sequencing used PBMCs from blood, obtained 5 days after vaccination. V is TRBV4-3 and J is TRBJ1-2; 7 bases match TRBD1. This clonotype was obtained from a middle-aged man who received an inactivated influenza vaccine. The CDR3 DNA follows: TGCGCCAGCAGCGTAAGACAGGGTACTGACTACACCTTC. Its translation: CASSVRQGTDYTF.